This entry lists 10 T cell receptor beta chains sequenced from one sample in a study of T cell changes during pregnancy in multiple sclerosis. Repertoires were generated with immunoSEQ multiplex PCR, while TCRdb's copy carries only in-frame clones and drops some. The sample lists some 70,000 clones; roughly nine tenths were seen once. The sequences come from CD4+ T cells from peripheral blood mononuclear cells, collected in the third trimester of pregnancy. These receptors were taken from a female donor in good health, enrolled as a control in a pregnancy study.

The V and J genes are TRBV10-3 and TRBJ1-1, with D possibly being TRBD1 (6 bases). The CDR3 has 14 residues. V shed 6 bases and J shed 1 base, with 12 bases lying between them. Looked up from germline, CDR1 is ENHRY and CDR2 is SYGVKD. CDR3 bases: TGTGCCATCAGGGACGGACAGCGGAACACTGAAGCTTTCTTT. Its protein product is CAIRDGQRNTEAFF.

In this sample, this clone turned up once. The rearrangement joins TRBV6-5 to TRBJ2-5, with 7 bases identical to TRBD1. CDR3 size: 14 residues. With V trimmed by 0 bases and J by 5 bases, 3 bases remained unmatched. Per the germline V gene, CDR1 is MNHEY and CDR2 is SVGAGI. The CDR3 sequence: CASSYSTGAETQYF. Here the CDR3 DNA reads TGTGCCAGCAGTTACTCTACAGGGGCCGAGACCCAGTACTTC.

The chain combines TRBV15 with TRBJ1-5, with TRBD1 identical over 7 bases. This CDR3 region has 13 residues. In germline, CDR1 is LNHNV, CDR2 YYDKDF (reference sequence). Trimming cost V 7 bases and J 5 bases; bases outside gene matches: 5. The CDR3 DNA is TGTGCCACCAACCCCGACAGGGATCAGCCCCAGCATTTT. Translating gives CATNPDRDQPQHF.

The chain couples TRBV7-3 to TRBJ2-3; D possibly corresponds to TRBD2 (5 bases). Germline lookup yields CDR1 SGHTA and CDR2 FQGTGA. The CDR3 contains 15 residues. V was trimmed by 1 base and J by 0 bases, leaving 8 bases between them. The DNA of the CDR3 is TGTGCCAGCAGCTTAAATCCGGGGAGCACAGATACGCAGTATTTT. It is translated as CASSLNPGSTDTQYF.

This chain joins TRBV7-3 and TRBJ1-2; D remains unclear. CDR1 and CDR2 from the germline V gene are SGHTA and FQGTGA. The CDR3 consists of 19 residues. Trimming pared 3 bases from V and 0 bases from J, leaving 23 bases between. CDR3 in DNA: TGTGCCAGCAGCTTGGTTTCCCGGGTCATCTTTGAAACTAACTATGGCTACACCTTC. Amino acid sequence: CASSLVSRVIFETNYGYTF.

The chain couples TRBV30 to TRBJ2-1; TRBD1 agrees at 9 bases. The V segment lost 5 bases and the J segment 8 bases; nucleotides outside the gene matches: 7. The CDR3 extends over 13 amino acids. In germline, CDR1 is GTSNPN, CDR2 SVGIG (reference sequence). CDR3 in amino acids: CAWGGQGGDEQFF. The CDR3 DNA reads TGTGCCTGGGGGGGACAGGGTGGCGATGAGCAGTTCTTC.

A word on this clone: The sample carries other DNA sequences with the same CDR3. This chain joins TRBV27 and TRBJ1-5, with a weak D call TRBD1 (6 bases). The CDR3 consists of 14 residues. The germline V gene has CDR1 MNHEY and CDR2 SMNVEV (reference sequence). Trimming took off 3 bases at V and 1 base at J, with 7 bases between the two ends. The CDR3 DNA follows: TGTGCCAGCAGTTTTCAGGGGAGCAATCAGCCCCAGCATTTT. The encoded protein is CASSFQGSNQPQHF.

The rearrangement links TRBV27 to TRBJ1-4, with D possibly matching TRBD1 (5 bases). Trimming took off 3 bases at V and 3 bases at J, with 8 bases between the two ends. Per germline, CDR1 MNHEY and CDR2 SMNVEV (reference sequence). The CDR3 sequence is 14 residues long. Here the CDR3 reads CASSFSRANEKLFF. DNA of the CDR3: TGTGCCAGCAGTTTTTCCAGGGCTAATGAAAAACTGTTTTTT.

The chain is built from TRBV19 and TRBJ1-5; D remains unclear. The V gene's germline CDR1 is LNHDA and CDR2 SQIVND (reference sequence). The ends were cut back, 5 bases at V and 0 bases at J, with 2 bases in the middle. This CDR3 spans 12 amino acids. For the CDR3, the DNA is TGTGCCAGTAGTTATAGCAATCAGCCCCAGCATTTT. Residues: CASSYSNQPQHF.

CDR3 residues: CASSVDLAGGSEQFF. CDR3 nucleotide sequence: TGTGCCAGCAGCGTAGATCTAGCGGGGGGTTCTGAGCAGTTCTTC. The genes are TRBV9 and TRBJ2-1; 11 positions agree with TRBD2. Trimming removed 0 bases from V and 9 bases from J; junction bases left unmatched: 5. The CDR3 is 15 residues long. Germline V gives CDR1 SGDLS, CDR2 YYNGEE. Full variable domain (remainder filled in from reference TRBV9 and TRBJ2-1): DSGVTQTPKHLITATGQRVTLRCSPRSGDLSVYWYQQSLDQGLQFLIQYYNGEERAKGNILERFSAQQFPDLHSELNLSSLELGDSALYFCASSVDLAGGSEQFFGPGTRLTVL.